This record concerns one T cell receptor (beta chain) sequence. Categorization into cohorts depended on clinical history that participants reported. The entry originates in a study of blood T cell repertoires in COVID-19. In the study overall: The samples span acute and convalescent COVID-19 from the United States, Italy and Spain. In each case, the material was cDNA or gDNA derived from T cells, B-cell-depleted T cells, or PBMCs.

Germline CDR1 is MNHEY and CDR2 is SMNVEV (reference sequence). Germline trimming cut 6 bases from V and 0 bases from J; bases unmatched to any gene: 5. The CDR3 spans 14 residues. The table came from immunoSEQ multiplex PCR; TCRdb's copy has only in-frame clones and leaves some out. Found here are a few hundred thousand clones, more than 70% of them singletons; the top ten hold 1.3%. Sequencing was done on a sample of PBMCs or T cells enriched from blood (not recorded which). V and J are TRBV27 and TRBJ2-7; 7 bases fit TRBD1. This sequence was found in a man aged 30 to 45 who had recovered from COVID-19. The CDR3 nucleotides read TGTGCCAGCAGCGGACAGGAGAGCTCCTACGAGCAGTACTTC. The encoded protein is CASSGQESSYEQYF.